This paragraph covers one T cell receptor beta chain sequence. The record originates from a study of shared T cell receptors in the human thymus. Unmatched junction bases numbered 6, after V lost 6 bases and J lost 5 bases. Germline loops: CDR1 ENHRY, CDR2 SYGVKD. This CDR3 comprises 13 residues. The repertoire was sequenced with immunoSEQ multiplex PCR; TCRdb's copy has only in-frame clones and lacks some. The profile shows about 540,000 clones, approximately 80% of them singletons. These sequences were also reported in another study, on human thymus T cells. Per that study: Serving as donors were healthy Finnish infants, each of whom was having open corrective surgery for congenital heart defects. Obtained as resections during corrective heart surgery, the thymus tissue was then studied. Thymic and blood repertoires appeared to carry a bias in their V and J gene usage. Unrelated individuals reportedly shared highly overlapping thymic TCR repertoires.

Source material: thymocytes. The chain combines TRBV10-3 with TRBJ1-2, with 7 bases identical to TRBD1. The receptor comes from a boy less than two years old with a congenital heart defect. CDR3 in DNA: TGTGCCATCAGCAATACAGGGGCTTATGGCTACACCTTC. It specifies CAISNTGAYGYTF.